This TCR beta chain was sequenced in a study of Graves' ophthalmopathy and Graves' hyperthyroidism. Study-wide background: Sampling took place at initial diagnosis, with peripheral blood obtained before any treatment. General study results and limits: The model reached around 64% sensitivity and 72.22% specificity for predicting ophthalmopathy progression.

A diagnosis was made from clinical symptoms together with serum thyroxine, TRAb, thyroid ultrasound and orbital computed tomography. The starting material, more than 8 ml of fresh peripheral blood, provided the PBMCs. RNA transcripts yielded amplified TCR beta CDR3 regions. An opening RT-PCR round employed HTBI primers and preceded a second-round multiplex PCR. TCRdb reanalysed the multiplex PCR reads using MiXCR and keeps one entry per CDR3 protein. The sample holds a few hundred thousand distinct CDR3 sequences, roughly 21% seen once. Germline V gene data show CDR1 as SGHDN and CDR2 as FVKESK. CDR3 length equals 13 residues. V was shortened by 4 bases and J by 6 bases, with 12 bases between the two germline ends. This clonotype has ten or more counts. Its antigen is still unknown.

The chain uses TRBV14 and TRBJ1-1; the D is unclear. This receptor was identified in a woman under 30 with stable Graves' hyperthyroidism. The source material was peripheral blood. CDR3 sequence (DNA): TGTGCCAGCAGCCCAAGGGAGAGGCCTGAAGCTTTCTTT. Protein sequence: CASSPRERPEAFF.